This T cell receptor (beta chain) stems from a study of blood T cells in healthy people across ages. Germline V CDR1 and CDR2: SGHAT, FQNNGV. The CDR3 has 16 amino acids. Unmatched junction bases numbered 7, after V lost 2 bases and J lost 5 bases. The second PCR ran about 6 to 12 cycles with a sample-barcoded 5' primer and J-beta primers. Each CDR3 protein gets one entry after TCRdb re-called the 5' RACE reads with MiXCR. The repertoire holds about 1.7 million distinct CDR3 sequences, with about 30% as singletons. V and J are TRBV11-2 and TRBJ2-2; the match to TRBD1 covers 8 bases. The TCR sequence derives from a woman in her 30s in good health. Sequencing was done on a sample of blood. CDR3 sequence: CASSLRRTGQTGELFF. CDR3 coding DNA: TGTGCCAGCAGCTTACGCCGGACAGGGCAGACCGGGGAGCTGTTTTTT.